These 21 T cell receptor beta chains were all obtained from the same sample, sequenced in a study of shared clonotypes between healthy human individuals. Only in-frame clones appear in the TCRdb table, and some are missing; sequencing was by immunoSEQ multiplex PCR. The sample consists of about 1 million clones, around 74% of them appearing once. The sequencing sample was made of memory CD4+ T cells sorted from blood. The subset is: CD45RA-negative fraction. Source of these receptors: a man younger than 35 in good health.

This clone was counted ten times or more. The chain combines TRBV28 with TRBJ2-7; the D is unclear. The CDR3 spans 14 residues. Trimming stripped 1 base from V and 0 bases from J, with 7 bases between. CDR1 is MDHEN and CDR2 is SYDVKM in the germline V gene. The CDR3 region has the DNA TGTGCCAGCAGTTTATTTTCGAGCTCCTACGAGCAGTACTTC. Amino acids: CASSLFSSSYEQYF.

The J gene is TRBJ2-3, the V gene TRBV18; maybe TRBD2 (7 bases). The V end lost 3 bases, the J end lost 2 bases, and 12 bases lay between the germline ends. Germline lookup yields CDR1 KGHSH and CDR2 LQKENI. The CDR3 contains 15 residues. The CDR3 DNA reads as TGTGCCAGCTCACCGCGCGGGGGCTTCACAGATACGCAGTATTTT. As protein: CASSPRGGFTDTQYF. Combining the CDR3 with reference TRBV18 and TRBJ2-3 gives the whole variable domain NAGVMQNPRHLVRRRGQEARLRCSPMKGHSHVYWYRQLPEEGLKFMVYLQKENIIDESGMPKERFSAEFPKEGPSILRIQQVVRGDSAAYFCASSPRGGFTDTQYFGPGTRLTVL.

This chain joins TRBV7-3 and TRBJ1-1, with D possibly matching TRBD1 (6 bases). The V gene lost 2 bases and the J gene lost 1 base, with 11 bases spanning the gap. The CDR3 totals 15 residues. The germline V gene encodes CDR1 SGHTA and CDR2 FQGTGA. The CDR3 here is CASSLFQGPNTEAFF. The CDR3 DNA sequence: TGTGCCAGCAGCTTATTCCAGGGGCCGAACACTGAAGCTTTCTTT. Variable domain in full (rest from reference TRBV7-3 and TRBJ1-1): GAGVSQTPSNKVTEKGKYVELRCDPISGHTALYWYRQSLGQGPEFLIYFQGTGAADDSGLPNDRFFAVRPEGSVSTLKIQRTERGDSAVYLCASSLFQGPNTEAFFGQGTRLTVV.

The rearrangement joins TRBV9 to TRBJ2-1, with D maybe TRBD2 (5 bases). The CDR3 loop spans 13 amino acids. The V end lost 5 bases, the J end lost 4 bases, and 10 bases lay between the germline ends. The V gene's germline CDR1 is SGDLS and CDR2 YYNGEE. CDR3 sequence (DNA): TGTGCCAGCAGTAGCGCCTCATACAATGAGCAGTTCTTC. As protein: CASSSASYNEQFF.

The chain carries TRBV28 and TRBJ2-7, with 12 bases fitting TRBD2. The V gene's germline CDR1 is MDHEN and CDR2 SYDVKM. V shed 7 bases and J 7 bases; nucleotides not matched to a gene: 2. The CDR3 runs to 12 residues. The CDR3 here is CASTSGGAEQYF. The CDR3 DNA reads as TGTGCCAGCACTAGCGGGGGGGCGGAGCAGTACTTC.

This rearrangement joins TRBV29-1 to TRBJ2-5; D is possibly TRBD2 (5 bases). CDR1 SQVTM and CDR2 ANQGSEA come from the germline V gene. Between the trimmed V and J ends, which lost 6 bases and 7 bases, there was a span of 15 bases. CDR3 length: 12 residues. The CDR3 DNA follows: TGCAGCGTCTTGGAGGACGGCCGGACCCAGTACTTC. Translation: CSVLEDGRTQYF.

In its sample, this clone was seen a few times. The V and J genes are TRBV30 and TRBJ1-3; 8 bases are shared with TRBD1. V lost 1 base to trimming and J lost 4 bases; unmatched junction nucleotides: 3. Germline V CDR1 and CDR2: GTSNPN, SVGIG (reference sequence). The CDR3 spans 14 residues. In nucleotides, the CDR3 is TGTGCCTGGAGTGGGGCAGGGGGCGGAAACACCATATATTTT. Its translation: CAWSGAGGGNTIYF.

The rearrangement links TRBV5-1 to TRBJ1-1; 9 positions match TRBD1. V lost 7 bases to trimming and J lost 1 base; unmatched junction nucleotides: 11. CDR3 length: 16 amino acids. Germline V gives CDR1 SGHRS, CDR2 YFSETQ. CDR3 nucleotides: TGCGCCAGCCGTAAGGGACAGGGAAAGGGGAACACTGAAGCTTTCTTT. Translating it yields CASRKGQGKGNTEAFF.

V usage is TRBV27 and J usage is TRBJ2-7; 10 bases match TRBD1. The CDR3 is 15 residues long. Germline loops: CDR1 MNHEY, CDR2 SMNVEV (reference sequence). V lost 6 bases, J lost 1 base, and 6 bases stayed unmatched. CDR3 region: CASREPGQGSYEQYF. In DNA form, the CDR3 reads TGTGCCAGCAGGGAACCGGGACAGGGGTCCTACGAGCAGTACTTC.

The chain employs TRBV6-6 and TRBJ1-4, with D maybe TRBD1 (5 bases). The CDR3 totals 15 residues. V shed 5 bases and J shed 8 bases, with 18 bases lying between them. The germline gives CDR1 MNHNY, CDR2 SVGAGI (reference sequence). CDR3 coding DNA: TGTGCCAGCAGTCCAACCGGTGGAAAGGGGGAAAAACTGTTTTTT. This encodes CASSPTGGKGEKLFF.

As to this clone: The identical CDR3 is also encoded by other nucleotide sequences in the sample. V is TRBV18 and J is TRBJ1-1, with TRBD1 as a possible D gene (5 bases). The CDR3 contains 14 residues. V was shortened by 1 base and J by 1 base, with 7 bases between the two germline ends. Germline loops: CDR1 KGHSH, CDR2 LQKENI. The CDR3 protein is CASSPLDRNTEAFF. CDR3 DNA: TGTGCCAGCTCACCACTTGACAGGAACACTGAAGCTTTCTTT.

The CDR3 DNA follows: TGTGCCAGCAGCTTGTTACAGGGGGCCGGCACCGGGGAGCTGTTTTTT. Translation gives CASSLLQGAGTGELFF. The V gene is TRBV5-6, the J gene TRBJ2-2, with 9 bases identical to TRBD1. Per the germline V gene, CDR1 is SGHDT and CDR2 is YYEEEE. The CDR3 has 16 residues. Germline trimming cut 1 base from V and 4 bases from J; bases unmatched to any gene: 5.

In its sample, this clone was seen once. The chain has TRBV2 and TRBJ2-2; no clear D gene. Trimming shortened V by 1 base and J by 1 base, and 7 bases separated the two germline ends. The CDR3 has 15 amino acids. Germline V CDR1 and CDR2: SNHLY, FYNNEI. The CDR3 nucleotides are TGTGCCAGCAGTGAAGGGCTCCTGAACACCGGGGAGCTGTTTTTT. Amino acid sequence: CASSEGLLNTGELFF.

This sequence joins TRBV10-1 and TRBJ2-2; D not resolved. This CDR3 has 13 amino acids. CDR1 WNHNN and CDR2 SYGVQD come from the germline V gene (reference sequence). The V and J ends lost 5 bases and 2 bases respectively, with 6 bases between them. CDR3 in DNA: TGCGCCAGCAGTCCCAGTAACACCGGGGAGCTGTTTTTT. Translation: CASSPSNTGELFF.

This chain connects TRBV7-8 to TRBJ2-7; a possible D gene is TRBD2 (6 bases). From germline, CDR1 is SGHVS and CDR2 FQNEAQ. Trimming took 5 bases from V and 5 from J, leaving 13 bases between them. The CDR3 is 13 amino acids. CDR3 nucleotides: TGTGCCAGCAGCCGTTGGGGGGTCGACGAGCAGTACTTC. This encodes CASSRWGVDEQYF.

CDR3 in DNA: TGTGCCAGCAGCCAATCGGTTTCTGGCAGTTCCGGAAACACCATATATTTT. Protein product: CASSQSVSGSSGNTIYF. The chain employs TRBV16 and TRBJ1-3; D gene uncertain. The CDR3 has 17 amino acids. V shed 0 bases and J shed 4 bases, with 16 bases lying between them. Germline loops: CDR1 KGHSY, CDR2 FQNENV.

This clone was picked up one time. The CDR3 DNA follows: TGTGCCAGCAGCTTACTAGCGGGGGGGCCGAACACCGGGGAGCTGTTTTTT. Translation gives CASSLLAGGPNTGELFF. The rearrangement uses TRBV7-2 and TRBJ2-2; 12 bases agree with TRBD2. Losses at the gene ends were 2 bases for V and 0 bases for J; bases not matched to a gene: 1. The germline V gene has CDR1 SGHTA and CDR2 FQGNSA. This CDR3 contains 17 residues.

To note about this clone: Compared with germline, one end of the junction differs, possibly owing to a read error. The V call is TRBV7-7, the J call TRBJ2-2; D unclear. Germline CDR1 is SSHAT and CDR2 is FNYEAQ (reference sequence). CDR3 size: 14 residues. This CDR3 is CASSDTPGAGELFF. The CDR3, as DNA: TGTGCTAGCAGCGACACCCCTGGGGCCGGGGAGCTGTTTTTT. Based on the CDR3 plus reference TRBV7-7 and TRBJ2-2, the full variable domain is GAGVSQSPRYKVTKRGQDVTLRCDPISSHATLYWYQQALGQGPEFLTYFNYEAQPDKSGLPSDRFSAERPEGSISTLTIQRTEQRDSAMYRCASSDTPGAGELFFGEGSRLTVL.

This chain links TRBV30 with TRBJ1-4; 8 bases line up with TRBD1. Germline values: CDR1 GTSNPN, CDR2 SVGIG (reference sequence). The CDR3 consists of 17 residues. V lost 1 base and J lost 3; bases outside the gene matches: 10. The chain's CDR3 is CAWSGTGGGGANEKLFF. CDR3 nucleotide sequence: TGTGCCTGGAGTGGCACAGGGGGAGGGGGGGCTAATGAAAAACTGTTTTTT.

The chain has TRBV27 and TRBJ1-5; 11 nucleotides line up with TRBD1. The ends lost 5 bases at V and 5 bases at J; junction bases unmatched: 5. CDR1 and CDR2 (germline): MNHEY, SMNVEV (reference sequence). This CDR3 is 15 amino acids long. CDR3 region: CASSPEDRGHQPQHF. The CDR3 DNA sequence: TGTGCCAGCAGTCCCGAGGACAGGGGGCATCAGCCCCAGCATTTT.

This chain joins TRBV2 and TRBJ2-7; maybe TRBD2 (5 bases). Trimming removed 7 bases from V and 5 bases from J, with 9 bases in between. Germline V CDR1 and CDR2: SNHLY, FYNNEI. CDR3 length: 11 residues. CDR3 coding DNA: TGTGCCAGCACGGGATTGAACGAGCAGTACTTC. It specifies CASTGLNEQYF.